Listed here are 10 T cell receptor beta chains from one sample, sequenced in a study of blood T cell repertoires in COVID-19. TCRdb's table, derived via immunoSEQ multiplex PCR, lists solely in-frame clones and lacks some. Among about 220,000 clones listed, 82% were seen once. Specimen: peripheral blood. The receptor source for this set is a woman aged 70-85 years with COVID-19, enrolled during active disease.

The chain carries TRBV3-1 (or the pseudogene TRBV3-2) and TRBJ1-1, with D possibly matching TRBD1 (6 bases). The CDR3 is 13 residues long. The germline V gene encodes CDR1 LGHDT and CDR2 YNNKEL (reference sequence). The V end lost 6 bases, the J end lost 5 bases, and 13 bases lay between the germline ends. The CDR3 region has the DNA TGTGCCAGCAGTCTAGGGGGGGGAACTGAAGCTTTCTTT. Amino acid sequence: CASSLGGGTEAFF.

The chain joins TRBV7-9 to TRBJ2-7, with 8 bases that match TRBD1. Trimming at V came to 5 bases and at J to 6 bases, leaving 3 bases not matched to a gene. Germline CDR1 SEHNR, CDR2 FQNEAQ (reference sequence). The CDR3 contains 12 residues. CDR3 in DNA: TGTGCCAGCAGCCGCGGACAGGGCGAGCAGTACTTC. It translates to CASSRGQGEQYF. The variable domain in full, completed from reference TRBV7-9 and TRBJ2-7, reads DTGVSQNPRHKITKRGQNVTFRCDPISEHNRLYWYRQTLGQGPEFLTYFQNEAQLEKSRLLSDRFSAERPKGSFSTLEIQRTEQGDSAMYLCASSRGQGEQYFGPGTRLTVT.

This chain joins TRBV28 and TRBJ1-1; perhaps TRBD1 as D (6 bases). V was shortened by 6 bases and J by 0 bases, with 8 bases between the two germline ends. The CDR3 extends over 13 amino acids. The germline CDR1 and CDR2 sequences are MDHEN and SYDVKM. The chain's CDR3 is CASRDSLNTEAFF. DNA for the CDR3: TGTGCCAGCAGGGACAGCTTGAACACTGAAGCTTTCTTT.

The V and J genes are TRBV12-5 and TRBJ2-7; D is possibly TRBD1 (5 bases). The V end was cut by 10 bases, the J end by 3 bases, with 25 bases between. The CDR3 runs to 16 residues. The germline CDR1 and CDR2 sequences are LGHNT and FRNRAP. CDR3 bases: TGTGCTACCAGGGAACGGACGGCGCCCGTCGGCTACGAGCAGTACTTC. As protein: CATRERTAPVGYEQYF. Full variable domain (remainder filled in from reference TRBV12-5 and TRBJ2-7): DARVTQTPRHKVTEMGQEVTMRCQPILGHNTVFWYRQTMMQGLELLAYFRNRAPLDDSGMPKDRFSAEMPDATLATLKIQPSEPRDSAVYFCATRERTAPVGYEQYFGPGTRLTVT.

This chain connects TRBV5-8 to TRBJ1-1; no firm D call. The V and J ends lost 3 bases and 11 bases respectively, with 11 bases between them. The CDR3 has 11 residues. Looked up from germline, CDR1 is SGHTS and CDR2 is YDEGEE. The CDR3 nucleotides are TGTGCCAGCAGCTCTGAGACGAGGGCTTTCTTT. Translated: CASSSETRAFF. Supplemented by reference TRBV5-8 and TRBJ1-1, the full variable domain reads EAGVTQSPTHLIKTRGQQATLRCSPISGHTSVYWYQQALGLGLQFLLWYDEGEERNRGNFPPRFSGRQFPNYSSELNVNALELEDSALYLCASSSETRAFFGQGTRLTVV.

This clone has a single count. V usage is TRBV10-3 and J usage is TRBJ2-3, with D perhaps matching TRBD1 (5 bases). CDR3 size: 13 residues. Per the germline V gene, CDR1 is ENHRY and CDR2 is SYGVKD. Trimming pared 7 bases from V and 1 base from J, leaving 9 bases between. CDR3 coding DNA: TGTGCCATCAACTCACAGGGCACAGATACGCAGTATTTT. Protein sequence: CAINSQGTDTQYF.

The rearrangement uses TRBV7-3 and TRBJ1-1; perhaps TRBD1 as D (6 bases). The V gene lost 5 bases and the J gene lost 2 bases, with 12 bases spanning the gap. The V gene's germline CDR1 is SGHTA and CDR2 FQGTGA. CDR3 length: 14 residues. This CDR3 reads CASSPGGTNTEAFF. CDR3 nucleotide sequence: TGTGCCAGCAGCCCCGGGGGGACAAACACTGAAGCTTTCTTT.

The chain carries TRBV18 and TRBJ2-7; 7 bases fit TRBD2. This CDR3 spans 16 amino acids. Germline V gene lookup returns CDR1 KGHSH and CDR2 LQKENI. Trimming cost V 2 bases and J 7 bases; bases outside gene matches: 14. CDR3 protein: CASSPVFEAGVGEQYF. CDR3 bases: TGTGCCAGCTCACCAGTCTTCGAGGCGGGAGTGGGGGAGCAGTACTTC.

The chain couples TRBV28 to TRBJ2-6; D not resolved. Trimming shortened V by 6 bases and J by 4 bases, and 10 bases separated the two germline ends. The CDR3 has 14 amino acids. Germline CDR1 reads MDHEN; CDR2 reads SYDVKM. The CDR3: CASSYPLGANVLTF. The CDR3 DNA reads TGTGCCAGCAGCTACCCCTTGGGGGCCAACGTCCTGACTTTC. The full variable domain, in which reference TRBV28 and TRBJ2-6 provide the parts outside the CDR3, is DVKVTQSSRYLVKRTGEKVFLECVQDMDHENMFWYRQDPGLGLRLIYFSYDVKMKEKGDIPEGYSVSREKKERFSLILESASTNQTSMYLCASSYPLGANVLTFGAGSRLTVL.

The chain is built from TRBV10-3 and TRBJ2-1; 9 nucleotides match TRBD1. Germline CDR1 is ENHRY and CDR2 is SYGVKD. CDR3 length equals 14 residues. J lost 6 bases, V lost 4 bases, and 4 bases had no gene match. This CDR3 is CAISAGQGANEQFF. CDR3 nucleotide sequence: TGTGCCATCAGTGCGGGACAGGGCGCCAATGAGCAGTTCTTC.